This is a list of T cell receptor beta chains from one sample in a study of PD-1 blockade in classical Hodgkin lymphoma. The protocol was immunoSEQ multiplex PCR, while the TCRdb copy is restricted to in-frame clones and leaves out a portion. The profile shows around 25,000 clones, 80% of them singletons. The sequencing here drew on peripheral blood mononuclear cells (PBMCs), taken at baseline. These TCRs come from a human donor with classical Hodgkin lymphoma. Each CDR3 is given with its conserved first and last residue. The D gene is left open where the match is weak. The size entry is marked missing in some rows and otherwise reads once, few, many or a size class.

clone_size	j_call	v_call	d_call	cdr3_aa	cdr3_nt
-	TRBJ2-3	TRBV2	TRBD2	CASRTSGGTTPTDTQYF	TGTGCCAGCAGGACTAGCGGGGGGACAACTCCCACAGATACGCAGTATTTT
-	TRBJ2-5	TRBV5-1	-	CASSPILLSRTQYF	TGCGCCAGCAGCCCCATATTGCTGTCGCGGACCCAGTACTTC
-	TRBJ2-1	TRBV29-1	-	CSVGIQGGEQFF	TGCAGCGTTGGCATACAGGGAGGTGAGCAGTTCTTC
-	TRBJ2-7	TRBV6-5	-	CASTPTGAHEQYF	TGTGCCAGCACCCCGACAGGAGCCCACGAGCAGTACTTC
-	TRBJ1-1	TRBV30	TRBD1	CAWSVRKTGVRTEAFF	TGTGCCTGGAGTGTACGCAAGACAGGGGTTCGGACTGAAGCTTTCTTT
-	TRBJ2-3	TRBV6-5	-	CASSYVAGSTDTQYF	TGTGCCAGCAGTTACGTAGCAGGGAGTACAGATACGCAGTATTTT
-	TRBJ2-3	TRBV27	-	CASSLGARPDTQYF	TGTGCCAGCAGTCTTGGGGCTCGACCAGATACGCAGTATTTT
once	TRBJ2-1	TRBV7-2	-	CASSLPRGSSYNEQFF	TGTGCCAGCAGCTTACCGCGGGGTAGCTCCTACAATGAGCAGTTCTTC
-	TRBJ2-7	TRBV2	TRBD1	CASSRPGQGIEQYF	TGTGCCAGCAGTCGCCCGGGACAGGGGATCGAGCAGTACTTC
-	TRBJ2-6	TRBV5-8	-	CASSLFRKGRLRTGANVLTF	TGTGCCAGCAGCCTCTTTCGGAAGGGGCGGTTAAGGACTGGGGCCAACGTCCTGACTTTC
-	TRBJ2-7	TRBV4-1	-	CASSQGSGEHYYEQYF	TGCGCCAGCAGCCAAGGATCAGGGGAGCACTACTACGAGCAGTACTTC
once	TRBJ1-2	TRBV9	-	CASSARDTPPHRGYTF	TGTGCCAGCAGCGCCCGGGACACCCCTCCTCATCGTGGCTACACCTTC
-	TRBJ1-2	TRBV4-3	-	CASSQGTAYDGYTF	TGCGCCAGCAGCCAAGGGACGGCATATGATGGCTACACCTTC
-	TRBJ2-2	TRBV19	-	CASSIFGEDGELFF	TGTGCCAGTAGTATATTCGGGGAGGACGGGGAGCTGTTTTTT
-	TRBJ2-7	TRBV5-1	-	CASSQTGSSYEQYF	TGCGCCAGCAGCCAAACCGGGAGCTCCTACGAGCAGTACTTC
-	TRBJ1-1	TRBV6-5	TRBD1	CASSYSRTGGFVVAFF	TGTGCCAGCAGTTACTCACGGACAGGTGGTTTCGTTGTAGCTTTCTTT
-	TRBJ2-1	TRBV5-6	-	CASSLDNNEQFF	TGTGCCAGCAGCTTGGACAACAATGAGCAGTTCTTC
once	TRBJ2-3	TRBV5-4	TRBD1	CASSRGQGVTDTQYF	TGTGCCAGCAGCCGGGGACAGGGGGTCACAGATACGCAGTATTTT
few	TRBJ1-6	TRBV4-2	-	CASSQVGVSPLHF	TGTGCCAGCAGCCAAGTGGGGGTTTCACCCCTCCACTTT
-	TRBJ1-6	TRBV7-2	TRBD1	CASSGIGGLRNSPLHF	TGTGCCAGCAGCGGAATAGGGGGCTTGAGGAATTCACCCCTCCACTTT
medium-sized	TRBJ1-1	TRBV18	-	CASSRNTEAFF	TGTGCCAGCTCACGGAACACTGAAGCTTTCTTT
-	TRBJ2-3	TRBV5-1	-	CASSADSSSTDTQYF	TGCGCCAGCAGCGCGGACAGTTCTAGCACAGATACGCAGTATTTT
once	TRBJ2-7	TRBV28	-	CASSLRGMVYEQYF	TGTGCCAGCAGTTTACGGGGCATGGTCTACGAGCAGTACTTC
-	TRBJ2-1	TRBV5-1	-	CASSLRTASYNEQFF	TGCGCCAGCAGCTTGAGGACAGCCTCCTACAATGAGCAGTTCTTC
-	TRBJ2-5	TRBV2	-	CASRADTSQETQYF	TGTGCCAGCAGGGCAGACACTTCCCAAGAGACCCAGTACTTC
-	TRBJ1-2	TRBV23-1	-	CASSQRNQSGYTF	TGCGCCAGCAGTCAACGGAACCAGAGTGGCTACACCTTC
-	TRBJ2-1	TRBV6-5	-	CASSRPYNEQFF	TGTGCCAGCAGCCGACCCTACAATGAGCAGTTCTTC
-	TRBJ1-4	TRBV27	-	CASRLGEKLFF	TGTGCCAGCAGACTCGGGGAAAAACTGTTTTTT
-	TRBJ2-3	TRBV7-9	-	CASSLDQGSTDTQYF	TGTGCCAGCAGCTTAGATCAGGGGAGCACAGATACGCAGTATTTT
-	TRBJ1-2	TRBV6-6	-	CASSYSSTAAYGYTF	TGTGCCAGCAGTTATTCTTCGACAGCTGCCTATGGCTACACCTTC
-	TRBJ1-1	TRBV4-3	-	CASSPNTDIDTEAFF	TGCGCCAGCAGCCCGAATACAGATATTGACACTGAAGCTTTCTTT
-	TRBJ2-3	TRBV4-3	-	CASSRDPQRFTDTQYF	TGCGCCAGCAGCCGGGACCCACAAAGGTTCACAGATACGCAGTATTTT
-	TRBJ2-1	TRBV7-2	TRBD2	CASSPRGGGSDNEQFF	TGTGCCAGCAGCCCCCGCGGCGGGGGGTCCGACAATGAGCAGTTCTTC